These 30 T cell receptor beta chains were all obtained from the same sample, sequenced in a study of T-cell memory formation after mild COVID-19. Via MiXCR, TCRdb re-called the 5' RACE reads, giving one row per CDR3 protein. The table lists about 50,000 distinct CDR3 sequences, approximately 9.1% of them singletons, with approximately 12% in the top ten. The specimen sequenced was PBMCs or a T cell subset sorted from them (not recorded which). The receptors were gathered from an adult woman who had mild COVID-19 (a few samples of this study predate the infection). Cell type and time point are not known.

CDR3 in amino acids: CASSPLRDHTEAFF. CDR3 sequence (DNA): TGTGCCAGCTCACCCCTAAGGGACCACACTGAAGCTTTCTTT. The rearrangement joins TRBV18 to TRBJ1-1; tentatively, D is TRBD1 (5 bases). CDR3 length: 14 residues. V gave up 3 bases and J gave up 3 bases, with 11 bases separating them. CDR1 KGHSH and CDR2 LQKENI come from the germline V gene.

This clonotype showed up just a few times. Written as DNA, the CDR3 is TGTGCCAGCCGGGACTCCAAGGTGAATGAGCAGTTCTTC. Its protein product is CASRDSKVNEQFF. The V and J genes are TRBV27 and TRBJ2-1, with D perhaps TRBD2 (6 bases). The CDR3 is 13 residues long. The germline V and J ends were trimmed by 8 bases and 7 bases, with 15 bases remaining between them. From germline, CDR1 is MNHEY and CDR2 SMNVEV (reference sequence).

This chain links TRBV6-2 or TRBV6-3 with TRBJ2-1; 9 nucleotides align to TRBD1. V was pared by 5 bases and J by 5 bases, with 7 bases of the junction left unmatched. Germline-derived CDR1 and CDR2 are MNHEY and SVGEGT. This CDR3 has 15 amino acids. The CDR3 loop reads CASSARGQGNNEQFF. CDR3 DNA: TGTGCCAGCAGTGCCCGGGGACAGGGAAACAATGAGCAGTTCTTC.

In this sample, this clonotype turned up many times. V and J are TRBV10-2 and TRBJ2-3; no firm D call. Per the germline V gene, CDR1 is WSHSY and CDR2 is SAAADI. V was pared by 0 bases and J by 4 bases, with 8 bases between. The CDR3 is 14 amino acids. The CDR3 reads CASSESQFADTQYF. The CDR3, as DNA: TGCGCCAGCAGTGAGTCGCAGTTCGCAGATACGCAGTATTTT.

Ten or more counts support this clonotype. The chain carries TRBV4-3 and TRBJ2-7; D is unclear. The CDR3 consists of 16 residues. V dropped 10 bases and J dropped 4 bases, with 26 bases sitting between them. CDR1 and CDR2 from the germline V gene are LGHNA and YSLEER. The CDR3 DNA sequence: TGCGCCATCACAGCAGCCCCCAAGGAGCGAAGGTACGAGCAGTACTTC. Translated, it gives CAITAAPKERRYEQYF.

This clonotype was seen a few times. The genes are TRBV5-1 and TRBJ2-1, with D perhaps TRBD1 (6 bases). This CDR3 has 15 amino acids. The V gene's germline CDR1 is SGHRS and CDR2 YFSETQ. V lost 4 bases to trimming and J lost 6 bases, with 17 bases between them. The CDR3 loop is CASSPEQGLGNEQFF. The CDR3 DNA sequence: TGCGCCAGCAGCCCGGAACAGGGCCTGGGCAATGAGCAGTTCTTC. The whole variable domain, filled in from reference TRBV5-1 and TRBJ2-1, reads KAGVTQTPRYLIKTRGQQVTLSCSPISGHRSVSWYQQTPGQGLQFLFEYFSETQRNKGNFPGRFSGRQFSNSRSEMNVSTLELGDSALYLCASSPEQGLGNEQFFGPGTRLTVL.

This clonotype was counted a few times. Here the CDR3 reads CASSVLTGVNEKLFF. The CDR3 DNA is TGTGCCAGCAGCGTACTCACAGGGGTTAATGAAAAACTGTTTTTT. This chain links TRBV9 with TRBJ1-4; TRBD1 matches 7 bases. Germline V gene data show CDR1 as SGDLS and CDR2 as YYNGEE. V gave up 1 base and J gave up 4 bases; unmatched junction bases: 4. The CDR3 is 15 amino acids.

This clonotype was seen a few times. The V gene is TRBV20-1, the J gene TRBJ1-5; D unclear. CDR3 length: 14 amino acids. The V end lost 4 bases, the J end lost 4 bases, and 14 bases lay between the germline ends. The V gene's germline CDR1 is DFQATT and CDR2 SNEGSKA (reference sequence). Written as DNA, the CDR3 is TGCAGTGCTACAGACGGCAGAGAAAATCAGCCCCAGCATTTT. This sequence encodes CSATDGRENQPQHF.

V usage is TRBV5-4 and J usage is TRBJ1-6; D is unresolved. The CDR3 runs to 13 residues. The germline gives CDR1 SGHNT, CDR2 YYREEE (reference sequence). Trimming shortened V by 0 bases and J by 10 bases, and 8 bases separated the two germline ends. CDR3 nucleotides: TGTGCCAGCAGCTTGGCGACCCGGTCACCCCTCCACTTT. Encoded protein: CASSLATRSPLHF. The full variable domain, in which reference TRBV5-4 and TRBJ1-6 provide the parts outside the CDR3, is ETGVTQSPTHLIKTRGQQVTLRCSSQSGHNTVSWYQQALGQGPQFIFQYYREEENGRGNFPPRFSGLQFPNYSSELNVNALELDDSALYLCASSLATRSPLHFGNGTRLTVT.

This clonotype was counted between two and nine times. The chain couples TRBV5-1 to TRBJ1-4, with TRBD1 matching 7 bases. This CDR3 has 15 residues. V was pared by 4 bases and J by 8 bases, with 11 bases of the junction left unmatched. The germline V gene has CDR1 SGHRS and CDR2 YFSETQ. This CDR3 reads CASSPDRSRGEKLFF. The DNA for the CDR3 is TGCGCCAGCAGCCCGGACAGGTCCCGGGGGGAAAAACTGTTTTTT.

This clonotype was seen ten or more times. The chain links TRBV20-1 to TRBJ2-5, with TRBD1 matching over 7 bases. CDR1 and CDR2 from the germline V gene are DFQATT and SNEGSKA (reference sequence). The CDR3 sequence is 14 residues long. V trimming: 6 bases; J trimming: 2 bases; junction bases outside the gene matches: 9. CDR3 amino acids: CSASRDSNQETQYF. CDR3 bases: TGCAGTGCCAGCCGGGACAGCAATCAAGAGACCCAGTACTTC.

The table lists this clonotype with many counts. J is TRBJ2-7 and V is TRBV18, with 10 positions matching TRBD1. Per germline, CDR1 KGHSH and CDR2 LQKENI. This CDR3 has 14 residues. Trimming cost V 4 bases and J 4 bases; bases outside gene matches: 4. CDR3 sequence (DNA): TGTGCCAGCTCACAGGACAGGGGGAAGTACGAGCAGTACTTC. This translates into CASSQDRGKYEQYF.

This clonotype was seen a handful of times. The chain joins TRBV5-1 to TRBJ1-1; possible D gene TRBD1, 5 bases. The CDR3 has 17 amino acids. Trimming stripped 0 bases from V and 7 bases from J, with 22 bases between. Germline V gives CDR1 SGHRS, CDR2 YFSETQ. CDR3 region: CASSLGNTGIGRFEAFF. CDR3 nucleotide sequence: TGCGCCAGCAGCTTGGGAAATACAGGTATCGGGAGGTTTGAAGCTTTCTTT.

This clonotype was detected ten times or more. The chain links TRBV20-1 to TRBJ2-1, with TRBD2 matching over 10 bases. The CDR3 totals 14 residues. V lost 3 bases to trimming and J lost 4 bases; unmatched junction nucleotides: 3. In germline, CDR1 is DFQATT, CDR2 SNEGSKA (reference sequence). In DNA form, the CDR3 reads TGCAGTGCTAGGACTAGCGGGCATTACAATGAGCAGTTCTTC. Residues: CSARTSGHYNEQFF.

The rearrangement uses TRBV19 and TRBJ1-2; D perhaps matches TRBD1 (5 bases). The CDR3 totals 13 residues. Germline V gene sequence: CDR1 LNHDA, CDR2 SQIVND (reference sequence). Trimming cost V 3 bases and J 7 bases, with 12 bases left between them. The CDR3 region is CASSIQGYGGYTF. In DNA, the CDR3 is TGTGCCAGTAGTATCCAGGGTTACGGTGGCTACACCTTC.

In its sample, this clonotype was seen many times. The rearrangement uses TRBV5-6 and TRBJ2-5, with 16 positions matching TRBD2. CDR1 and CDR2 (germline): SGHDT, YYEEEE. The trim removed 3 bases at V and 2 bases at J, leaving 7 bases unmatched. The CDR3 has 18 residues. CDR3 coding DNA: TGTGCCAGCAGCTGGGTTCGGGGACTAGCGGGGGGGCAAGAGACCCAGTACTTC. This translates into CASSWVRGLAGGQETQYF.

The chain's CDR3 is CASSYTGQGSGYTF. The DNA of the CDR3 is TGTGCCAGCAGTTACACCGGACAGGGGAGTGGCTACACCTTC. The chain joins TRBV6-5 to TRBJ1-2; TRBD1 aligns across 9 bases. The V and J ends lost 2 bases and 7 bases, in that order; junction bases with no gene match: 5. CDR3 length equals 14 residues. CDR1 is MNHEY, CDR2 SVGAGI, per germline.

This clonotype was detected ten times or more. This sequence joins TRBV7-6 and TRBJ1-6; no firm D call. The CDR3 is 13 amino acids. V was pared by 4 bases and J by 7 bases, with 8 bases between. CDR1 and CDR2 (germline): SGHVS, FNYEAQ. Here the CDR3 DNA reads TGTGCCAGCAGCTCTGGGTGGAATTCACCCCTCCACTTT. Translating gives CASSSGWNSPLHF.

A remark on this clonotype: This may come from a read error, since a much larger clone is one base off. The chain is built from TRBV7-3 and TRBJ2-1, with D uncertain. The ends were cut back, 0 bases at V and 10 bases at J, with 10 bases in the middle. The CDR3 consists of 13 residues. The V gene's germline CDR1 is SGHTA and CDR2 FQGTGA. In nucleotides, the CDR3 is TGTGCCAGCAGCTTAACTTCCGGAGCGGAGCAGTTCTTC. This sequence encodes CASSLTSGAEQFF. Drawing the rest from reference TRBV7-3 and TRBJ2-1, the complete variable domain is GAGVSQTPSNKVTEKGKYVELRCDPISGHTALYWYRQSLGQGPEFLIYFQGTGAADDSGLPNDRFFAVRPEGSVSTLKIQRTERGDSAVYLCASSLTSGAEQFFGPGTRLTVL.

This clonotype was counted only a few times. The chain employs TRBV19 and TRBJ2-1, with TRBD2 identical over 8 bases. Germline V gives CDR1 LNHDA, CDR2 SQIVND (reference sequence). Germline trimming cut 7 bases from V and 3 bases from J; bases unmatched to any gene: 17. There are 18 residues in the CDR3. Here the CDR3 DNA reads TGTGCCAGTACCCTGGGAGGAATCCCGGGGGGGTTCTACAATGAGCAGTTCTTC. This codes for CASTLGGIPGGFYNEQFF.

The rearrangement links TRBV5-1 to TRBJ2-3; D not resolved. There are 12 residues in the CDR3. Per the germline V gene, CDR1 is SGHRS and CDR2 is YFSETQ. V lost 3 bases and J lost 6, with 8 bases in between. CDR3 sequence (DNA): TGCGCCAGCAGCTGGGCTGCGGATACGCAGTATTTT. Residues: CASSWAADTQYF.

This clonotype was recorded a few times. This rearrangement joins TRBV27 to TRBJ2-7, with D perhaps TRBD1 (7 bases). Germline V CDR1 and CDR2: MNHEY, SMNVEV (reference sequence). Between the trimmed V and J ends, which lost 5 bases and 6 bases, there was a span of 17 bases. This CDR3 contains 14 residues. The CDR3 region has the DNA TGTGCCAGCAGTGCTCGCAGGGGGGAAAGCGAGCAGTACTTC. Its translation is CASSARRGESEQYF.

This clonotype showed up just a few times. The chain has TRBV7-9 and TRBJ2-7, with 12 bases identical to TRBD2. The CDR3 length is 14 residues. Germline CDR1 and CDR2: SEHNR and FQNEAQ (reference sequence). V lost 5 bases to trimming and J lost 5 bases; unmatched junction nucleotides: 4. The CDR3 coding sequence is TGTGCCAGCAGCGCCCTAGCGGGAGGGGACGAGCAGTACTTC. Residues: CASSALAGGDEQYF.

The table lists this clonotype with many counts. The chain recombines TRBV4-3 with TRBJ1-1; 9 bases are a match to TRBD1. The J segment lost 11 bases and the V segment lost 3 bases, leaving 16 bases of the junction unmatched. The CDR3 loop spans 16 amino acids. Looked up from germline, CDR1 is LGHNA and CDR2 is YSLEER. The CDR3 sequence is CASSQGSGQGARGAFF. CDR3 bases: TGCGCCAGCAGCCAGGGATCGGGACAGGGCGCGAGAGGGGCTTTCTTT.

The J gene is TRBJ1-4, the V gene TRBV20-1; D uncertain. The V gene's germline CDR1 is DFQATT and CDR2 SNEGSKA (reference sequence). This CDR3 is built from 15 residues. Trimming took 5 bases from V and 3 from J, leaving 16 bases between them. CDR3 in amino acids: CSAPTHSVSNEKLFF. DNA of the CDR3: TGCAGTGCTCCCACCCACAGCGTATCTAATGAAAAACTGTTTTTT.

This clonotype occurred once. The chain couples TRBV10-3 to TRBJ2-1, with 10 bases matching TRBD1. Per germline, CDR1 ENHRY and CDR2 SYGVKD. Trimming cost V 10 bases and J 4 bases; bases outside gene matches: 10. This CDR3 has 15 amino acids. The CDR3 DNA is TGTGCCACCTTATCCCCGGGACAGGGGTACAATGAGCAGTTCTTC. Amino acid sequence: CATLSPGQGYNEQFF.

Only a few counts were recorded for this clonotype. The chain uses TRBV12-3 or TRBV12-4 and TRBJ1-3; no firm D call. V was clipped by 2 bases and J by 0 bases, with 8 bases between them. The CDR3 covers 15 residues. The CDR3 reads CASSLRSVSGNTIYF. The CDR3 DNA sequence: TGTGCCAGCAGTTTACGGTCAGTCTCTGGAAACACCATATATTTT.

In regard to this clonotype: This may arise from a read error, as a much more abundant clone is one base away. The chain carries TRBV24-1 and TRBJ2-1; the match to TRBD2 covers 9 bases. The CDR3 consists of 17 residues. Trimming at V came to 0 bases and at J to 7 bases, leaving 9 bases not matched to a gene. Germline CDR1 and CDR2: KGHDR and SFDVKD. CDR3 nucleotides: TGTGCCACCAGTGATTTGCACGGGACTAGCAGTGAGAATGAGCAGTTCTTC. Its translation: CATSDLHGTSSENEQFF.

In this sample, this clonotype turned up a few times. The chain uses TRBV29-1 and TRBJ1-2, with TRBD1 identical over 7 bases. This CDR3 spans 14 amino acids. With V trimmed by 0 bases and J by 5 bases, 6 bases remained unmatched. The germline V gene has CDR1 SQVTM and CDR2 ANQGSEA. The CDR3 loop reads CSVEDQTGFYGYTF. The CDR3 DNA reads as TGCAGCGTTGAAGACCAGACAGGGTTTTATGGCTACACCTTC.

In its sample, this clonotype was seen many times. The V call is TRBV5-6, the J call TRBJ2-7; D perhaps matches TRBD1 (5 bases). The CDR3 is made up of 13 amino acids. Trimming took off 2 bases at V and 6 bases at J, with 12 bases between the two ends. Germline CDR1 reads SGHDT; CDR2 reads YYEEEE. CDR3 in amino acids: CASSFNQGSEQYF. CDR3 nucleotides: TGTGCCAGCAGCTTTAATCAGGGAAGCGAGCAGTACTTC.